This T cell receptor (beta chain) came from a study of T-cell memory formation after mild COVID-19. Study-level background: The two donors had largely donor-specific TCR clusters.

The CDR3 spans 13 residues. Germline-derived CDR1 and CDR2 are KGHSH and LQKENI. Trimming cost V 3 bases and J 4 bases, with 9 bases left between them. Study results and limitations: Clones shrinking from day 15 to 85 showed even CD4/CD8 mixes; later expanders tilted CD4+. Contracting CD4+ clones lay largely in CM and EM, with CD8+ ones residing in EMRA.

MiXCR was run by TCRdb on the 5' RACE reads, yielding one entry per CDR3 protein. The repertoire includes roughly 250,000 distinct CDR3 sequences, 16% of them detected once, and 3.5% sits in the top ten. This clonotype has more than one count but fewer than ten. Its antigen remains unidentified. The TCR sequence derives from a man between 18 and 29 years old who had mild COVID-19 (a few samples of this study predate the infection). Cell type and time point are not known. V gene TRBV18 combines with J gene TRBJ1-1; D remains ambiguous. Sequencing used PBMCs or a T cell subset sorted from them (not recorded which). CDR3 nucleotide sequence: TGTGCCAGCTCACCCGGGTTGAGCACTGAAGCTTTCTTT. Translated, it gives CASSPGLSTEAFF.